This entry lists 8 T cell receptor beta chains sequenced from one sample in a study of blood T cell repertoires in COVID-19. Assay: immunoSEQ multiplex PCR; the TCRdb copy retains only in-frame clones and omits some. The top ten hold approximately 7.9% of the sample, which has about 120,000 clones, 85% to 90% seen once. The sample comprised peripheral blood. These receptor sequences come from a man in his sixties or seventies who had recovered from COVID-19.

The chain uses TRBV9 and TRBJ2-1; D uncertain. Germline assignment: CDR1 SGDLS and CDR2 YYNGEE. With 1 base removed from V and 5 bases from J, the gap between germline ends came to 7 bases. The CDR3 loop spans 13 amino acids. The DNA for the CDR3 is TGTGCCAGCAGCGTATCGACTGACAATGAGCAGTTCTTC. Its protein is CASSVSTDNEQFF.

The CDR3 DNA reads as TGTGCCAGCAGCTCCCATTACACTGAAGCTTTCTTT. Its translation: CASSSHYTEAFF. The chain is built from TRBV13 and TRBJ1-1; D is undetermined. The V end was cut by 4 bases, the J end by 3 bases, with 6 bases between. The germline CDR1 and CDR2 sequences are PRHDT and FYEKMQ (reference sequence). The CDR3 runs to 12 residues.

The genes are TRBV7-9 and TRBJ1-1; D gene uncertain. CDR3 size: 14 residues. In germline, CDR1 is SEHNR, CDR2 FQNEAQ (reference sequence). V was trimmed by 4 bases and J by 4 bases, leaving 13 bases between them. The CDR3 DNA is TGTGCCAGCAGCTCTCCGACTCTGAGCACTGAAGCTTTCTTT. This gives the protein CASSSPTLSTEAFF.

V is TRBV5-5 and J is TRBJ2-1; D may be TRBD1 (5 bases). CDR1 and CDR2 (germline): SGHKS, YYEKEE (reference sequence). The ends were cut back, 1 base at V and 6 bases at J, with 11 bases in the middle. The CDR3 length is 14 residues. The CDR3 here is CASSLLSGFNEQFF. CDR3 DNA: TGTGCCAGCAGCTTGCTTTCAGGGTTCAATGAGCAGTTCTTC.

The genes are TRBV5-6 and TRBJ1-2, with D perhaps TRBD1 (6 bases). The CDR3 extends over 13 amino acids. The V end was cut by 4 bases, the J end by 0 bases, with 7 bases between. Germline V gene data show CDR1 as SGHDT and CDR2 as YYEEEE. The CDR3 DNA is TGTGCCAGCAGCACAGGGACTAACTATGGCTACACCTTC. This translates into CASSTGTNYGYTF.

As to this clone: Other DNA sequences in this sample translate to the same CDR3. The rearrangement joins TRBV9 to TRBJ2-1; 12 positions agree with TRBD2. Germline trimming cut 0 bases from V and 2 bases from J; bases unmatched to any gene: 0. Germline CDR1 reads SGDLS; CDR2 reads YYNGEE. The CDR3 consists of 16 residues. As DNA, the CDR3 is TGTGCCAGCAGCGTAGGACTAGCGGGGGCCTACAATGAGCAGTTCTTC. This codes for CASSVGLAGAYNEQFF.

The chain is built from TRBV3-1 (or the pseudogene TRBV3-2) and TRBJ1-3; D is unclear. The CDR3 length is 15 residues. The V end lost 4 bases, the J end lost 0 bases, and 10 bases lay between the germline ends. CDR1 LGHDT and CDR2 YNNKEL come from the germline V gene (reference sequence). The DNA for the CDR3 is TGTGCCAGCAGCCTTACTGAAAGCTCTGGAAACACCATATATTTT. Protein sequence: CASSLTESSGNTIYF.

Points on this clone: One end of the junction varies from germline; a read error may be responsible. The V and J genes are TRBV5-1 and TRBJ2-7, with 14 nucleotides matching TRBD2. Germline V gene data show CDR1 as SGHRS and CDR2 as YFSETQ. The CDR3 extends over 14 amino acids. The CDR3 DNA reads as TGCGCCAGCAGCTTGCAGGGACTAGCGGGAGTCGGGCACTTC. Translating gives CASSLQGLAGVGHF.